The 4 T cell receptor beta chains given below trace back to one sample, sequenced in a study of T cells after yellow fever vaccination. TCRdb redid the calling of the 5' RACE reads with MiXCR, one entry per CDR3 protein. This sample has some 350,000 distinct CDR3 sequences, with 4% found just once. Sequenced material: PBMCs, taken 5 days after the yellow fever booster vaccination. The origin of the receptors is a man between 18 and 29 years old who received the YFV17D yellow fever vaccine.

V gene TRBV7-2 combines with J gene TRBJ2-4; D ambiguous. Germline V lookup: CDR1 SGHTA, CDR2 FQGNSA. The length of the CDR3 is 16 residues. V gave up 1 base and J gave up 0 bases, with 10 bases separating them. The CDR3 here is CASSLEVALAKNIQYF. The CDR3 region has the DNA TGTGCCAGCAGCTTAGAGGTGGCACTAGCCAAAAACATTCAGTACTTC.

The J gene is TRBJ1-5, the V gene TRBV7-2; 11 bases agree with TRBD1. CDR1 is SGHTA and CDR2 is FQGNSA in the germline V gene. After removal of 5 bases from V and 7 bases from J, the junction contained 4 bases not matched to a gene. The CDR3 length is 14 residues. The CDR3 region has the DNA TGTGCCAGCAGCCGGGACAGGGGGAGCCAGCCCCAGCATTTT. It specifies CASSRDRGSQPQHF.

The table lists this clonotype with a few counts. The J gene is TRBJ1-1, the V gene TRBV4-2, with D hard to call. Trimming removed 1 base from V and 0 bases from J, with 6 bases in between. CDR1 and CDR2 (germline): LGHNA, YNFKEQ. This CDR3 is built from 14 residues. CDR3 nucleotides: TGTGCCAGCAGCCAAGGCATCATGAACACTGAAGCTTTCTTT. Encoded protein: CASSQGIMNTEAFF.

This clonotype was seen at least ten times. V is TRBV14 and J is TRBJ2-1; 10 nucleotides line up with TRBD1. Trimming took 6 bases from V and 8 from J; bases not matched to a gene: 10. Germline assignment: CDR1 SGHDN and CDR2 FVKESK. This CDR3 has 15 residues. The CDR3 DNA is TGTGCCAGCAGAAAGACAGGGGGCGCGTTCTATGAGCAGTTCTTC. It codes for CASRKTGGAFYEQFF.